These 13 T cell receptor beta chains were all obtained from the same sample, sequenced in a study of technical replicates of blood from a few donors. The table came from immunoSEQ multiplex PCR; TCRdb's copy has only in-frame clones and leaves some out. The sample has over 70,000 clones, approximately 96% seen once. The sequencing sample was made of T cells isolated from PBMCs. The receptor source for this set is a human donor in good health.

The CDR3, as DNA: TGTGCCAGCAGCGTAGATGTCTGGGACAGGGGCGGAAACACTGAAGCTTTCTTT. It yields the protein CASSVDVWDRGGNTEAFF. The chain couples TRBV9 to TRBJ1-1; 10 bases are shared with TRBD1. Germline assignment: CDR1 SGDLS and CDR2 YYNGEE. The CDR3 contains 18 residues. The junction had 10 bases not matched to a gene; V was cut back by 0 bases and J by 2 bases.

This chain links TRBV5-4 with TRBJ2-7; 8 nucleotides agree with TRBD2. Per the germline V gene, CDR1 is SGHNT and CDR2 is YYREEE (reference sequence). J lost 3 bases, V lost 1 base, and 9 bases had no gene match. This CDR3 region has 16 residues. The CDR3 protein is CASSLRASGRNYEQYF. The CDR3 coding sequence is TGTGCCAGCAGCTTGAGAGCTAGCGGGCGCAACTACGAGCAGTACTTC.

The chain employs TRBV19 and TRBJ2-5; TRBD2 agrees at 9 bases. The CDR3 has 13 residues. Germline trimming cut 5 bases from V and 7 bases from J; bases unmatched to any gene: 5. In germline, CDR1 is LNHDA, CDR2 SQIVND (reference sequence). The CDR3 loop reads CASSYSGGATQYF. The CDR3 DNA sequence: TGTGCCAGTAGTTATAGCGGGGGCGCGACCCAGTACTTC.

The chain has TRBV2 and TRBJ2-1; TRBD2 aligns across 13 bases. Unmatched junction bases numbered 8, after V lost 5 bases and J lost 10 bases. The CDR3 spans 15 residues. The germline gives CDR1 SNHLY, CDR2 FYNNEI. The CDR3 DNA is TGTGCCAGCAGTCCGACTAGCGGGGGGCTTCGGGAGCAGTTCTTC. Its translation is CASSPTSGGLREQFF.

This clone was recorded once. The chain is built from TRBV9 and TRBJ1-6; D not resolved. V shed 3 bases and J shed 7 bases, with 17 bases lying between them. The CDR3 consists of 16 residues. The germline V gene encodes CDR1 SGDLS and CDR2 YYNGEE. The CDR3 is CASSGERFPSNSPLHF. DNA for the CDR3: TGTGCCAGCAGCGGAGAGAGGTTTCCGTCGAATTCACCCCTCCACTTT.

The CDR3 protein is CSALPPTRETQYF. The CDR3 DNA sequence: TGCAGCGCCCTACCCCCCACGAGGGAGACCCAGTACTTC. The chain links TRBV29-1 to TRBJ2-5; D is undetermined. Per germline, CDR1 SQVTM and CDR2 ANQGSEA. CDR3 length equals 13 residues. Trimming stripped 7 bases from V and 5 bases from J, with 17 bases between.

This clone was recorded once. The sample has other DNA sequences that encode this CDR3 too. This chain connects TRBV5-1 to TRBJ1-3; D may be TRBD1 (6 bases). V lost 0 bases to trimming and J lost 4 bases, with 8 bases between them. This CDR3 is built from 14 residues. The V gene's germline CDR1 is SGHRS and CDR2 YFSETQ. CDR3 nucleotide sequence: TGCGCCAGCAGCTTGGCAGGGGTGGGAAACACCATATATTTT. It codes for CASSLAGVGNTIYF.

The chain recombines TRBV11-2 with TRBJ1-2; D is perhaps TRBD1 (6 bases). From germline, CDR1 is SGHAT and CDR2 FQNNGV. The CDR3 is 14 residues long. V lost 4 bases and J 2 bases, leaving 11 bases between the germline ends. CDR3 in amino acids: CASSSRTANYGYTF. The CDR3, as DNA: TGTGCCAGCAGCTCAAGGACAGCAAACTATGGCTACACCTTC.

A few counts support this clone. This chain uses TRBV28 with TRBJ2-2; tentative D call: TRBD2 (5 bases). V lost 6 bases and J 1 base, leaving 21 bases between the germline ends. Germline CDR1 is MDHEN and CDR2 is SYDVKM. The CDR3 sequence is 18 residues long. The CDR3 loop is CASSMRARRARNTGELFF. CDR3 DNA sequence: TGTGCCAGCAGCATGAGGGCTAGACGGGCGCGGAACACCGGGGAGCTGTTTTTT.

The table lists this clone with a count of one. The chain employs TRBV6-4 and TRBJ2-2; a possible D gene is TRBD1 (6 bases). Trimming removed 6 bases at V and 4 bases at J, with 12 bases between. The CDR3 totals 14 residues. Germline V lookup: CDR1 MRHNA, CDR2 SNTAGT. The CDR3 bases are TGTGCCAGCAGCGCGACAGGTTCCACCGGGGAGCTGTTTTTT. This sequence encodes CASSATGSTGELFF.

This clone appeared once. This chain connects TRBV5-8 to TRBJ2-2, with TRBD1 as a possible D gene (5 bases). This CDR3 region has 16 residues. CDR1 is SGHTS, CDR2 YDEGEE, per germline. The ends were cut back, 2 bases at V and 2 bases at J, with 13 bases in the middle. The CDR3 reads CASSLSTQGNTGELFF. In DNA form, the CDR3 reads TGTGCCAGCAGCTTAAGTACGCAGGGTAACACCGGGGAGCTGTTTTTT.

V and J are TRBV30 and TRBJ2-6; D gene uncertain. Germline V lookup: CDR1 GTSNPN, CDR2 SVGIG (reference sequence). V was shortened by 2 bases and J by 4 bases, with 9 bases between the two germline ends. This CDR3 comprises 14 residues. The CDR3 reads CAWSSTAGANVLTF. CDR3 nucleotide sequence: TGTGCCTGGAGTAGTACAGCAGGGGCCAACGTCCTGACTTTC.

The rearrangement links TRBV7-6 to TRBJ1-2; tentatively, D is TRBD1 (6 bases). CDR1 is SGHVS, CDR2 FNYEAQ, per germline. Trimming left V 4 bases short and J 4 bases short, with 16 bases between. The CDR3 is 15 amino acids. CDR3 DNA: TGTGCCAGCAGCTCAAGTCTGGGGGCAAGCTATGGCTACACCTTC. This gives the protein CASSSSLGASYGYTF.